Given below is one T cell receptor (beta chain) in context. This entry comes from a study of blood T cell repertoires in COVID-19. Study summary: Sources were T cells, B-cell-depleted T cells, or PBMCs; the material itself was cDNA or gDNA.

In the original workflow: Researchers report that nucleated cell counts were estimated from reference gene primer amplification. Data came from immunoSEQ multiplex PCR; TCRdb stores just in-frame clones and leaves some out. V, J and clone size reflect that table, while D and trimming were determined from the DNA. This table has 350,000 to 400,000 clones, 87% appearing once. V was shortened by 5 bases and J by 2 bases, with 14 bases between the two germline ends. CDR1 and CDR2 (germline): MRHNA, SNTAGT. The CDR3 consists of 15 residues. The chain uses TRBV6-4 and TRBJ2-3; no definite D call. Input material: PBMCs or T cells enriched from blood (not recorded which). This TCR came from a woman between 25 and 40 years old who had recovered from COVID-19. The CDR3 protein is CASSRTNLATDTQYF. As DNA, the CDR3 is TGTGCCAGCAGTCGAACAAACCTGGCCACAGATACGCAGTATTTT.